This TCR beta chain came from a study of T cells in Graves' hyperthyroidism and ophthalmopathy. This clonotype was recorded many times. The germline V gene encodes CDR1 SNHLY and CDR2 FYNNEI. The length of the CDR3 is 13 residues. Trimming left V 4 bases short and J 7 bases short, with 11 bases between. Amplified TCR beta CDR3 regions derived from RNA transcripts. HTBI primers were employed in a first-round RT-PCR of the TCR CDR3. TCRdb itself ran the multiplex PCR reads through MiXCR, one entry per CDR3 protein. The table lists hundreds of thousands of distinct CDR3 sequences, approximately 15% of them singletons.

V is TRBV2 and J is TRBJ2-1; no firm D call. Sample: blood. This TCR derives from a woman aged 25-40 years with Graves' hyperthyroidism that later progressed to Graves' ophthalmopathy. The CDR3: CASSVGLGNEQFF. The CDR3 DNA follows: TGTGCCAGCAGTGTTGGCCTCGGAAATGAGCAGTTCTTC.